This T cell receptor beta chain was identified during a study of T cells in Graves' hyperthyroidism and ophthalmopathy. In this sample, this clonotype turned up a few times. CDR1 MNHEY and CDR2 SVGAGI come from the germline V gene. The CDR3 spans 15 residues. V was shortened by 3 bases and J by 2 bases, with 14 bases between the two germline ends. Amplification yielded TCR beta CDR3 regions, with RNA transcripts as the source. During a first-round RT-PCR of the TCR CDR3, the HTBI primer set was used. TCRdb passed the multiplex PCR reads through MiXCR, listing each CDR3 protein once. Of around 700,000 distinct CDR3 sequences listed, 30% to 40% are singletons.

This sequence originates from a woman aged 40 to 50 with Graves' hyperthyroidism. The chain recombines TRBV6-5 with TRBJ2-7; D ambiguous. The sequenced sample was blood. DNA of the CDR3: TGTGCCAGCAGTTATTCCGGACGGCTCGCCTACGAGCAGTACTTC. This codes for CASSYSGRLAYEQYF.